This T cell receptor (beta chain) is from a study of a mutant IDH1 vaccine in newly diagnosed glioma. Across the whole study: The vaccination schedule gave patients eight doses in weeks 1, 3, 5, 7, 11, 15, 19 and 23.

Germline CDR1 SGHRS, CDR2 YFSETQ. The CDR3 has 16 residues. J gave up 4 bases and V 0 bases, and 6 bases lay outside the gene matches. The time point was: week 11, during vaccination. Each vaccine dose was 300 ug of mutant IDH1 20-mer peptide, with topical imiquimod. The repertoire was sequenced with immunoSEQ multiplex PCR; TCRdb's copy has only in-frame clones and lacks some. The data contain under 150,000 clones, roughly 88% of them seen just once; the ten biggest clones take up 0.5% to 0.65%. As to this clone: The target antigen is unknown.

The receptor was derived from a woman between 45 and 60 years old with glioma. This sample comprised PBMCs, obtained from a glioma patient whose treatment included an IDH1 peptide vaccine. The chain joins TRBV5-1 to TRBJ2-5; 10 bases are shared with TRBD2. The CDR3 is CASSLVGSSGRETQYF. For the CDR3, the DNA is TGCGCCAGCAGCTTGGTGGGGTCTAGCGGGAGAGAGACCCAGTACTTC.